Below are 12 T cell receptor beta chains sequenced from a single sample in a study of a mutant IDH1 vaccine in newly diagnosed glioma (dated by TCRdb to the early 2020s). For these receptors, no antigen is known. Libraries were prepared through the immunoSEQ multiplex PCR assay. TCRdb provides this immuneACCESS table in a form limited to in-frame rearrangements. Some clones are lacking; in checked studies, under half of them reflect an unresolved V gene, and why the rest are absent is not known. A total of 50,000 to 65,000 clones appear in this sample, around 90% of them only once. Clones ranked in the top ten supply 2.4% of the sample. The sample's time point label, in plain terms: week 11, during vaccination. Each vaccine dose, consisting of 300 ug of a 20-mer mutant IDH1 peptide in Montanide, was administered subcutaneously with topical imiquimod. Sequencing was performed on PBMCs, taken from a glioma patient whose treatment included an IDH1 peptide vaccine. The receptors were gathered from a man aged 50-59 years with glioma.

The chain carries TRBV15 and TRBJ1-1; TRBD1 is a possible D gene (5 bases). V lost 0 bases and J 10 bases, leaving 15 bases between the germline ends. The CDR3 sequence is 14 residues long. CDR1 and CDR2 (germline): LNHNV, YYDKDF (reference sequence). CDR3 nucleotide sequence: TGTGCCACCAGCAGAGACCTAGGGCAGGGAGGAGCTTTCTTT. The encoded protein is CATSRDLGQGGAFF.

V usage is TRBV27 and J usage is TRBJ1-2, with D perhaps matching TRBD1 (5 bases). The germline CDR1 and CDR2 sequences are MNHEY and SMNVEV (reference sequence). The CDR3 runs 15 residues. V was clipped by 2 bases and J by 4 bases, with 14 bases between them. CDR3 loop: CASSLNGAGGYGYTF. CDR3 coding DNA: TGTGCCAGCAGTTTAAATGGGGCCGGAGGCTATGGCTACACCTTC.

The CDR3 region has the DNA TGCGCCAGCAGCTTAAACCCATTATACGAGCAGTACTTC. As protein: CASSLNPLYEQYF. The chain employs TRBV5-1 and TRBJ2-7; no definite D call. In germline, CDR1 is SGHRS, CDR2 YFSETQ. V was pared by 2 bases and J by 4 bases, with 10 bases between. This CDR3 is 13 amino acids long.

The chain couples TRBV29-1 to TRBJ2-7, with TRBD1 matching 8 bases. The CDR3 extends over 13 amino acids. Germline CDR1 SQVTM, CDR2 ANQGSEA. The ends lost 7 bases at V and 0 bases at J; junction bases unmatched: 5. In nucleotides, the CDR3 is TGCAGCGGGCTGCAGGGGGCCTCCTACGAGCAGTACTTC. Translation: CSGLQGASYEQYF.

This chain links TRBV13 with TRBJ2-7, with a weak D call TRBD2 (6 bases). V dropped 2 bases and J dropped 1 base, with 6 bases sitting between them. Looked up from germline, CDR1 is PRHDT and CDR2 is FYEKMQ (reference sequence). CDR3 size: 13 residues. CDR3 sequence reads: CASSLRGSYEQYF. CDR3 bases: TGTGCCAGCAGCTTACGGGGGTCCTACGAGCAGTACTTC. Together with reference TRBV13 and TRBJ2-7, the CDR3 gives the full variable domain: AAGVIQSPRHLIKEKRETATLKCYPIPRHDTVYWYQQGPGQDPQFLISFYEKMQSDKGSIPDRFSAQQFSDYHSELNMSSLELGDSALYFCASSLRGSYEQYFGPGTRLTVT.

This sequence joins TRBV7-6 and TRBJ2-5; the match to TRBD2 covers 8 bases. With 4 bases clipped from V and 10 bases from J, the junction kept 8 bases outside the gene matches. The length of the CDR3 is 13 residues. The V gene's germline CDR1 is SGHVS and CDR2 FNYEAQ. The CDR3 protein is CASSWDPREGQYF. The CDR3 DNA reads TGTGCCAGCAGCTGGGACCCTCGGGAGGGCCAGTACTTC.

This clone was seen only a few times. The chain carries TRBV7-9 and TRBJ1-2, with no clear D. Germline values: CDR1 SEHNR, CDR2 FQNEAQ (reference sequence). The CDR3 is made up of 14 amino acids. Trimming stripped 4 bases from V and 4 bases from J, with 13 bases between. DNA of the CDR3: TGTGCCAGCAGCTCCCCCGACACCCTCTATGGCTACACCTTC. This encodes CASSSPDTLYGYTF.

This clone occurred a few times. The chain links TRBV18 to TRBJ2-1; the D is unclear. With 3 bases removed from V and 9 bases from J, the gap between germline ends came to 18 bases. Germline V lookup: CDR1 KGHSH, CDR2 LQKENI. The CDR3 length is 15 residues. Here the CDR3 DNA reads TGTGCCAGCTCACCCGGAAGCGTCCAATCGGGTGAGCAGTTCTTC. Amino acid sequence: CASSPGSVQSGEQFF.

This chain uses TRBV19 with TRBJ1-2; D is perhaps TRBD1 (6 bases). The CDR3 is made up of 13 amino acids. V dropped 2 bases and J dropped 8 bases, with 12 bases sitting between them. CDR1 LNHDA and CDR2 SQIVND come from the germline V gene (reference sequence). The CDR3 loop reads CASSIQGHWGYTF. The CDR3 DNA reads TGTGCCAGTAGTATACAGGGACACTGGGGCTACACCTTC. Looking up the rest from reference TRBV19 and TRBJ1-2 gives the full variable domain: DGGITQSPKYLFRKEGQNVTLSCEQNLNHDAMYWYRQDPGQGLRLIYYSQIVNDFQKGDIAEGYSVSREKKESFPLTVTSAQKNPTAFYLCASSIQGHWGYTFGSGTRLTVV.

The chain joins TRBV7-3 to TRBJ2-7; D is possibly TRBD2 (7 bases). Trimming pared 5 bases from V and 3 bases from J, leaving 14 bases between. Germline assignment: CDR1 SGHTA and CDR2 FQGTGA. The CDR3 runs to 14 residues. The CDR3 nucleotides are TGTGCCAGCAGCCCAGGGGCGGGGGACTACGAGCAGTACTTC. Its protein is CASSPGAGDYEQYF.

V is TRBV7-2 and J is TRBJ2-5; D may correspond to TRBD1 or TRBD2 (5 bases each). CDR3 length: 17 amino acids. V was shortened by 4 bases and J by 0 bases, with 18 bases between the two germline ends. Germline CDR1 and CDR2: SGHTA and FQGNSA. The CDR3 DNA follows: TGTGCCAGCAGCTCCGTATACCTCGGGACGGACCAAGAGACCCAGTACTTC. It specifies CASSSVYLGTDQETQYF.

The gene calls are TRBV4-2 and TRBJ1-2; the match to TRBD1 covers 7 bases. Germline V gene sequence: CDR1 LGHNA, CDR2 YNFKEQ. The V and J ends lost 3 bases and 4 bases, in that order; junction bases with no gene match: 8. This CDR3 comprises 15 residues. The CDR3 here is CASSQATGLFYGYTF. The CDR3 nucleotides are TGTGCCAGCAGCCAGGCGACAGGGCTCTTCTATGGCTACACCTTC.